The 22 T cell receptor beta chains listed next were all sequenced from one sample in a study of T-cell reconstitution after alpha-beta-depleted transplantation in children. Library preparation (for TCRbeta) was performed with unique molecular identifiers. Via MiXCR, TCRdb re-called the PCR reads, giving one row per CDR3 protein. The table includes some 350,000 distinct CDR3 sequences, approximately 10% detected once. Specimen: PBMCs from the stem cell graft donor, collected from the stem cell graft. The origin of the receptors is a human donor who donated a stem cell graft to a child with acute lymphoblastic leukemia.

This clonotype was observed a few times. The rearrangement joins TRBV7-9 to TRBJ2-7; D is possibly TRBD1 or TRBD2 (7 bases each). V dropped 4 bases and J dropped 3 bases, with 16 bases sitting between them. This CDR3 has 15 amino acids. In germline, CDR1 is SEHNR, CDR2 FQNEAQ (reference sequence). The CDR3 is CASSSAQGGNYEQYF. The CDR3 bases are TGTGCCAGCAGCTCCGCCCAGGGGGGGAACTACGAGCAGTACTTC.

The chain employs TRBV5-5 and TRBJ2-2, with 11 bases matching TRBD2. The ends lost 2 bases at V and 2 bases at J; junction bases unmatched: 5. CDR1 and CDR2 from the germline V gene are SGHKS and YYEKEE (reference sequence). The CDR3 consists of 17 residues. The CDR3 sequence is CASSLTSGGPNTGELFF. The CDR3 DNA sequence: TGTGCCAGCAGCTTAACTAGCGGGGGACCCAACACCGGGGAGCTGTTTTTT.

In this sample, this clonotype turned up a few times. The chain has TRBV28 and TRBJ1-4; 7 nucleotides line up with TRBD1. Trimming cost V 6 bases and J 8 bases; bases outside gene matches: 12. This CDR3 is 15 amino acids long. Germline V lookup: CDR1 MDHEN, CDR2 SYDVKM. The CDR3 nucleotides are TGTGCCAGCAGCCGGACAGGTTTGGGTGTGGAAAAACTGTTTTTT. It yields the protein CASSRTGLGVEKLFF. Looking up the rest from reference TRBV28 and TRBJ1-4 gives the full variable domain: DVKVTQSSRYLVKRTGEKVFLECVQDMDHENMFWYRQDPGLGLRLIYFSYDVKMKEKGDIPEGYSVSREKKERFSLILESASTNQTSMYLCASSRTGLGVEKLFFGSGTQLSVL.

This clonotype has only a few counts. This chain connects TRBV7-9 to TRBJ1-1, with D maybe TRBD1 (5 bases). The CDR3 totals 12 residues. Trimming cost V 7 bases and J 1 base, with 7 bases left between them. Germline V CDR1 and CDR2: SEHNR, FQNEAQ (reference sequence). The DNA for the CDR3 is TGTGCCAGCAACCAGGGGAACACTGAAGCTTTCTTT. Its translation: CASNQGNTEAFF.

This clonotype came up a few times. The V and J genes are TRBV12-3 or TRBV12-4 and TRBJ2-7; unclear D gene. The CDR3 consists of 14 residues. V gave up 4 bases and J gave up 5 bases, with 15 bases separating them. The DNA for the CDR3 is TGTGCCAGCAGTTCCCCCCGCCCCGAGCACGAGCAGTACTTC. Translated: CASSSPRPEHEQYF.

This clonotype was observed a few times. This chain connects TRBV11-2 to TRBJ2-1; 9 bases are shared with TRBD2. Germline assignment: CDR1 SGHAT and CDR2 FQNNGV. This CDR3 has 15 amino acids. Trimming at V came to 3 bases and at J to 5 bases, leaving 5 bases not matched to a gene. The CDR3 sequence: CASSFSGRIDNEQFF. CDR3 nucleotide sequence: TGTGCCAGCAGCTTTAGCGGGAGAATTGACAATGAGCAGTTCTTC.

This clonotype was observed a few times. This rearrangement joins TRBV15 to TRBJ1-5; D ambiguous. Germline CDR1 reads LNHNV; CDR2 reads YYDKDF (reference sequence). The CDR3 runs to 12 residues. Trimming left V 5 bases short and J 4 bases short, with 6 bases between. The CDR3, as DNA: TGTGCCACCAGCGTAGATAATCAGCCCCAGCATTTT. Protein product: CATSVDNQPQHF.

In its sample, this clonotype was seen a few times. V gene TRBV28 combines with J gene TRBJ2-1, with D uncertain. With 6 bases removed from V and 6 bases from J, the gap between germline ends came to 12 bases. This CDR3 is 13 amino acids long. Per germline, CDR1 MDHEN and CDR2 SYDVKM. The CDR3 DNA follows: TGTGCCAGCAGGAATGGAGCTGCCAATGAGCAGTTCTTC. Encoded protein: CASRNGAANEQFF.

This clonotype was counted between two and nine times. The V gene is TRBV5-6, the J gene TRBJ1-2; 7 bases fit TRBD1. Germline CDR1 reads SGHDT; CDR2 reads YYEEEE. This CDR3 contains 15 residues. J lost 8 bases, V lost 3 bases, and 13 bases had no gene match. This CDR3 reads CASSSSGRGLWGYTF. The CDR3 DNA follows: TGTGCCAGCAGCTCCTCGGGAAGGGGGCTTTGGGGCTACACCTTC. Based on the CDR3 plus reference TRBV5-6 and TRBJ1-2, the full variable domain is DAGVTQSPTHLIKTRGQQVTLRCSPKSGHDTVSWYQQALGQGPQFIFQYYEEEERQRGNFPDRFSGHQFPNYSSELNVNALLLGDSALYLCASSSSGRGLWGYTFGSGTRLTVV.

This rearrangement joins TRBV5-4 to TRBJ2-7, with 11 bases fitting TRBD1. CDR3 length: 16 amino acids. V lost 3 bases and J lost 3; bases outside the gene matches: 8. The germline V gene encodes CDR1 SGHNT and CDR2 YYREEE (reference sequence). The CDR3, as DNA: TGTGCCAGCAGCTCGACCTTGGGACAGGGGGTCTACGAGCAGTACTTC. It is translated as CASSSTLGQGVYEQYF.

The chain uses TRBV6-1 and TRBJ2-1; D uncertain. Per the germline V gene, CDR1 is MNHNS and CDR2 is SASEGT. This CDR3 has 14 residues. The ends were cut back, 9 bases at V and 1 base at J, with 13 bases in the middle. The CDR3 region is CASKGVGSYNEQFF. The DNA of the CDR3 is TGTGCCAGTAAGGGTGTAGGGTCCTACAATGAGCAGTTCTTC.

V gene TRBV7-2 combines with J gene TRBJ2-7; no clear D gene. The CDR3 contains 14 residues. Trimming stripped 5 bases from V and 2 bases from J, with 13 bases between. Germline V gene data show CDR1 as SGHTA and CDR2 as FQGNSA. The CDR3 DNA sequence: TGTGCCAGCAGCCTCCGGTGGCGAGCCTACGAGCAGTACTTC. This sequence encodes CASSLRWRAYEQYF.

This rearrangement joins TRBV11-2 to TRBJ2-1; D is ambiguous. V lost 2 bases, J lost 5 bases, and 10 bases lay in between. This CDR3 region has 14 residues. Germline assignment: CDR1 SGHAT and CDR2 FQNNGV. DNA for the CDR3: TGTGCCAGCAGCTTACTTCCACCGGACAATGAGCAGTTCTTC. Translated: CASSLLPPDNEQFF.

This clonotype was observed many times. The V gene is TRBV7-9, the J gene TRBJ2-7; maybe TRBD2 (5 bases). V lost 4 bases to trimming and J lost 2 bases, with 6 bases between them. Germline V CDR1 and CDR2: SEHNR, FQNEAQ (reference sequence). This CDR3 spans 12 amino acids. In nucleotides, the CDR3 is TGTGCCAGCAGCTCGGGGACCTACGAGCAGTACTTC. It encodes CASSSGTYEQYF.

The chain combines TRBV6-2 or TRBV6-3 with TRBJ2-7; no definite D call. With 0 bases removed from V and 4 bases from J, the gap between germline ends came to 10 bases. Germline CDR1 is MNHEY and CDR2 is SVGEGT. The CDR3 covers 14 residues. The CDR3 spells CASSYSSYLYEQYF. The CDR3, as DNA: TGTGCCAGCAGTTACTCTTCATATCTATACGAGCAGTACTTC.

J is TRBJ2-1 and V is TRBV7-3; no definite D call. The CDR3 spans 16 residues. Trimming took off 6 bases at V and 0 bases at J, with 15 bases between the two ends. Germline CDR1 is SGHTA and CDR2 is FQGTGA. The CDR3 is CASSSVSFSSYNEQFF. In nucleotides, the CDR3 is TGTGCCAGCAGTTCGGTTAGCTTCAGCTCCTACAATGAGCAGTTCTTC.

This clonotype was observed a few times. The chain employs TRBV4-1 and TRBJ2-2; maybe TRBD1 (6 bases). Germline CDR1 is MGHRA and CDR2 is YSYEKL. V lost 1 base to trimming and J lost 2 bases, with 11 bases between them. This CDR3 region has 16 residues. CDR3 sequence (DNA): TGCGCCAGCAGCCAAGTATCCAGGGGAAACACCGGGGAGCTGTTTTTT. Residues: CASSQVSRGNTGELFF.

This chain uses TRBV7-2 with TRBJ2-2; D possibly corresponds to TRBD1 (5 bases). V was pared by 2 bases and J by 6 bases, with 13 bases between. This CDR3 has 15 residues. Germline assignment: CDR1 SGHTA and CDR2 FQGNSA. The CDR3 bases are TGTGCCAGCAGCTTATGGGGCGACCACCCCGGGGAGCTGTTTTTT. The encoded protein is CASSLWGDHPGELFF. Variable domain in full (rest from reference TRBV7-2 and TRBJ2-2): GAGVSQSPSNKVTEKGKDVELRCDPISGHTALYWYRQSLGQGLEFLIYFQGNSAPDKSGLPSDRFSAERTGGSVSTLTIQRTQQEDSAVYLCASSLWGDHPGELFFGEGSRLTVL.

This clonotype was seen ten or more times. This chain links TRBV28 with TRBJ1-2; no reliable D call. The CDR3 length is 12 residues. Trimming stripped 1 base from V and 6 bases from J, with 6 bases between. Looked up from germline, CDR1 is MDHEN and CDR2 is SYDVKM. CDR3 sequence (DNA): TGTGCCAGCAGTTTATTCGGGGATGGCTACACCTTC. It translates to CASSLFGDGYTF.

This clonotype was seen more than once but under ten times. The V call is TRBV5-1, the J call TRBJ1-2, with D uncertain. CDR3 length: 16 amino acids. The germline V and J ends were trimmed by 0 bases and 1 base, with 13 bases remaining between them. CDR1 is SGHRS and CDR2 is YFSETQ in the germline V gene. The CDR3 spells CASSLDSSRNNYGYTF. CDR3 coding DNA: TGCGCCAGCAGCTTGGACTCCAGCCGGAATAACTATGGCTACACCTTC.

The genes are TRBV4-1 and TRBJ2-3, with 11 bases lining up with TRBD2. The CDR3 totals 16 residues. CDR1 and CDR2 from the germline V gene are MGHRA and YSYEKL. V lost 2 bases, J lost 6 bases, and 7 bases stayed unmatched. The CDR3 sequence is CASSQLRLAGRDTQYF. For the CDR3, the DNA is TGCGCCAGCAGCCAACTCCGACTAGCGGGAAGGGATACGCAGTATTTT.

In nucleotides, the CDR3 is TGTGCCAGCAGCCCCGGACTAGTGGGGGAGACCCAGTACTTC. Translated, it gives CASSPGLVGETQYF. The V call is TRBV7-8, the J call TRBJ2-5, with 7 bases fitting TRBD2. Germline V lookup: CDR1 SGHVS, CDR2 FQNEAQ. This CDR3 is built from 14 residues. Trimming took 5 bases from V and 5 from J; bases not matched to a gene: 8.